The sample holds a few counts of the clone carrying this TCR beta chain. Antigen unknown. This entry belongs to a study of OX40 agonist ivuxolimab in advanced cancers. TCRdb's copy holds only in-frame clones and misses some; the assay was immunoSEQ multiplex PCR. Of fewer than 85,000 clones in the sample, 60% to 80% were seen once. Findings and caveats of the study: CD4+ and CD8+ blood T cells expanded clonally by week 6 at 0.1 to 3.0 mg/kg. In CD8+ T cells, expanded clones were on average more numerous than in CD4+. With doses of 0.1-3.0 mg/kg, partial responders showed among the lowest clonal expansion.

V was clipped by 0 bases and J by 4 bases, with 10 bases between them. This CDR3 contains 14 residues. From germline, CDR1 is SGHRS and CDR2 YFSETQ. The clonotype comes from an adult with an advanced solid tumor such as melanoma, head and neck, liver or kidney cancer. The source was CD4+ or CD8+ T cells sorted from blood, collected in a trial of the OX40 agonist ivuxolimab. This sequence joins TRBV5-1 and TRBJ1-2; maybe TRBD1 (5 bases). The CDR3 nucleotides read TGCGCCAGCAGCTTGGATGGGGGATCCTATGGCTACACCTTC. Translation: CASSLDGGSYGYTF.